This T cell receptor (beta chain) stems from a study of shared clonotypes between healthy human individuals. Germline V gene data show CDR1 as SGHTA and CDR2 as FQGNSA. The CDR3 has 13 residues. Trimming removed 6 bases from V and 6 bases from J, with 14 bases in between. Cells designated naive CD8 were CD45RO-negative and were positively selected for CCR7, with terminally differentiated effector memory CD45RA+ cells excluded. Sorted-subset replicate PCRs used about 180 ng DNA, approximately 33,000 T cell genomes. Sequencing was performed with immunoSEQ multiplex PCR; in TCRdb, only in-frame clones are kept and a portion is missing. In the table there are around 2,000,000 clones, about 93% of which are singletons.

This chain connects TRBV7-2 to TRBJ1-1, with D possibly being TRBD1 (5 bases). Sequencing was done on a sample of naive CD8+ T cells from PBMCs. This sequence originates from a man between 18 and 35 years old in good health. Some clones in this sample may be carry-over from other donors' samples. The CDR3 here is CASSPPRAPEAFF. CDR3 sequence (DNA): TGTGCCAGCAGTCCACCCAGGGCCCCTGAAGCTTTCTTT.